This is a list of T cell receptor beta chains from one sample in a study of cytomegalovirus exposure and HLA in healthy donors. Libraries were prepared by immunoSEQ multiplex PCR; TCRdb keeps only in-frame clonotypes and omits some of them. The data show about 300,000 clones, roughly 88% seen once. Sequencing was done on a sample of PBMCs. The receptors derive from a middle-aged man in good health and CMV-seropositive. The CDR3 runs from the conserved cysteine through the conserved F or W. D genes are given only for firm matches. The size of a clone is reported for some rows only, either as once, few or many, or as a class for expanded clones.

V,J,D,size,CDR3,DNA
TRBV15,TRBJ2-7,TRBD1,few,CATSSPGQGRKEEQYF,TGTGCCACCAGCAGCCCGGGACAGGGGCGTAAAGAGGAGCAGTACTTC
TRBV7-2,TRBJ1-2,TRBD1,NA,CASSPGQGAPGYTF,TGTGCCAGCAGCCCCGGGCAGGGGGCGCCTGGCTACACCTTC
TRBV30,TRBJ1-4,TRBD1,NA,CAWSGRTRTGNEKLFF,TGTGCCTGGAGTGGCCGAACACGGACAGGGAATGAAAAACTGTTTTTT
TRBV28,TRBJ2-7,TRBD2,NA,CASGTSGSMYEQYF,TGTGCCTCAGGGACTAGCGGGAGTATGTACGAGCAGTACTTC
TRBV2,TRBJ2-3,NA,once,CASRPRDTITDTQYF,TGTGCCAGCCGACCCCGGGACACCATCACAGATACGCAGTATTTT
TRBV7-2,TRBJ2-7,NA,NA,CASSLVVEAAYEQYF,TGTGCCAGCAGCTTAGTAGTCGAAGCGGCCTACGAGCAGTACTTC
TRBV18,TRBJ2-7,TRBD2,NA,CASSPSGSSYEQYF,TGTGCCAGCTCCCCTAGCGGGAGCTCCTACGAGCAGTACTTC
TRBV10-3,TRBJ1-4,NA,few,CAISEVQGGREKLFF,TGTGCCATCAGTGAAGTGCAGGGTGGGAGGGAAAAACTGTTTTTT
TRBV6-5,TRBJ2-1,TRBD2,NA,CASSYSASGRYNEQFF,TGTGCCAGCAGTTACTCGGCTAGCGGACGCTACAATGAGCAGTTCTTC
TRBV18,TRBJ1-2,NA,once,CASSPNGRDYGYTF,TGTGCCAGCTCACCAAACGGCAGGGACTATGGCTACACCTTC
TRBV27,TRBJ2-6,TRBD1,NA,CASSPTGAYSGANVLTF,TGTGCCAGCAGTCCGACAGGGGCCTACTCTGGGGCCAACGTCCTGACTTTC
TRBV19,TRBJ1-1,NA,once,CASSRVGDMNTEAFF,TGTGCCAGTAGTCGGGTGGGGGACATGAACACTGAAGCTTTCTTT
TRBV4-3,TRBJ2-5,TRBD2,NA,CASSQDWGGRVQTQYF,TGCGCCAGCAGCCAAGATTGGGGCGGGAGGGTTCAGACCCAGTACTTC